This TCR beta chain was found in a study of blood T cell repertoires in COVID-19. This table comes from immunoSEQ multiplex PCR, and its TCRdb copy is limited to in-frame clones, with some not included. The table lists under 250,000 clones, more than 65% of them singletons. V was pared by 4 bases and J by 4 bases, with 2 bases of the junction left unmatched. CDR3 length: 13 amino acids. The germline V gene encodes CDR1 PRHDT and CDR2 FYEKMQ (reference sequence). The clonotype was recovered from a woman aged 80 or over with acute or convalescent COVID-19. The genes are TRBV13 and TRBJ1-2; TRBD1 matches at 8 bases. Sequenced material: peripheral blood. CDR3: CASSSGGSYGYTF. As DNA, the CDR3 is TGTGCCAGCAGCTCAGGGGGCAGCTATGGCTACACCTTC.